This entry is about one T cell receptor (beta chain). Antigen specificity is unknown. This sample stems from a study of T cell responses to AZD1222 COVID-19 vaccine. General study findings and limits: Two AZD1222 administrations were followed by greater Spike-specific TCR breadth and depth. Seropositivity was recorded at baseline in only 6 or 7 AZD1222 recipients.

Germline V CDR1 and CDR2: GTSNPN, SVGIG (reference sequence). V shed 4 bases and J shed 6 bases, with 10 bases lying between them. The CDR3 loop spans 11 amino acids. The assay was immunoSEQ multiplex PCR, and TCRdb's table has in-frame clones only and misses some. The table lists about 200,000 clones, 90% to 95% of them singletons, with approximately 3.7% in the top ten. Sequenced here: peripheral blood, sampled 28 days after the second AZD1222 dose. This clonotype was obtained from an adult who received the AZD1222 COVID-19 vaccine. The V and J genes are TRBV30 and TRBJ2-7; D is uncertain. The CDR3 here is CAWIVGAEQYF. CDR3 DNA: TGTGCCTGGATAGTCGGCGCCGAGCAGTACTTC.